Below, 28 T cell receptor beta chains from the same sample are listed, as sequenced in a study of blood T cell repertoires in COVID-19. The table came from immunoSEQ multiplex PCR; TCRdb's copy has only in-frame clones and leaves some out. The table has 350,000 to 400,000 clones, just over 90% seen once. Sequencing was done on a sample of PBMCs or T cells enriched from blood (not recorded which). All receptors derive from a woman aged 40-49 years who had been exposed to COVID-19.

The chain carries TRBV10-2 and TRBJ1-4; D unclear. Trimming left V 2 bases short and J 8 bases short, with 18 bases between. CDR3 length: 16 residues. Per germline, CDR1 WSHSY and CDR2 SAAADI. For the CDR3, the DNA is TGCGCCAGCAGTGAGCCGACTGGTTCTGTACCGGAAAAACTGTTTTTT. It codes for CASSEPTGSVPEKLFF.

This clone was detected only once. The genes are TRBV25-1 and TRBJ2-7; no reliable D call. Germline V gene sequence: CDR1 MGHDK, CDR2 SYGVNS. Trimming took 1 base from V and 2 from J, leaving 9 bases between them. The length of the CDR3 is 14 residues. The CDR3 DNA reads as TGTGCCAGCAGTGAATCCTTGAGGACCTACGAGCAGTACTTC. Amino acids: CASSESLRTYEQYF.

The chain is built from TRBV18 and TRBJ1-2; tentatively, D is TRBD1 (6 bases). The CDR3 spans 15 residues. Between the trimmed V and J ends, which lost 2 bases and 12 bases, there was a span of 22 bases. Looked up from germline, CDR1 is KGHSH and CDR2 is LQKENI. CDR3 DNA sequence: TGTGCCAGCTCACCAATATCTCTTCCGGGACACAAAGACACCTTC. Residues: CASSPISLPGHKDTF.

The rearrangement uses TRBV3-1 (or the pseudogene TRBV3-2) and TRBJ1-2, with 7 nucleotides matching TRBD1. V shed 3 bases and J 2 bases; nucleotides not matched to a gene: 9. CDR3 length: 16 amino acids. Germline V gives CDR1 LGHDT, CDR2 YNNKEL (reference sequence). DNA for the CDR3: TGTGCCAGCAGCCAGAGGACAGGTGTCCGAAACTATGGCTACACCTTC. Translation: CASSQRTGVRNYGYTF.

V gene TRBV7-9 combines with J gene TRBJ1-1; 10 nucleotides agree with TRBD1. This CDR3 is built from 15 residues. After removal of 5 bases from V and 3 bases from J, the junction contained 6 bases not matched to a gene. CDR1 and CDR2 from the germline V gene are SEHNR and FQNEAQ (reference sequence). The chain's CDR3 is CASSPQGQGYTEAFF. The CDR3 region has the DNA TGTGCCAGCAGCCCCCAGGGACAGGGGTACACTGAAGCTTTCTTT.

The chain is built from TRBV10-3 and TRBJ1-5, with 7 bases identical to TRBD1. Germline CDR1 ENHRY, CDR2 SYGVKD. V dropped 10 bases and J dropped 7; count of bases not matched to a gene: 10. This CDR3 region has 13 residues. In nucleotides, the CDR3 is TGTGCCACCGGACAGGCCTTGGGGCAGCCCCAGCATTTT. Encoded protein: CATGQALGQPQHF.

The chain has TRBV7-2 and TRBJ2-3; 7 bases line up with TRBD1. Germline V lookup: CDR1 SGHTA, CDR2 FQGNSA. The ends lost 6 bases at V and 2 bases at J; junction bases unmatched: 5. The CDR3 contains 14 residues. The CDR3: CASRPDRATDTQYF. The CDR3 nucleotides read TGTGCCAGCAGACCCGACAGGGCCACAGATACGCAGTATTTT.

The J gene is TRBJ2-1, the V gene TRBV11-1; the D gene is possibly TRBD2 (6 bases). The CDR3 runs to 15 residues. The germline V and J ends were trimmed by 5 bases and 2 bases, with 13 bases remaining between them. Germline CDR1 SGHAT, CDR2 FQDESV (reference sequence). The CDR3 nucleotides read TGTGCCAGCAGCATCCGGGAGTCGCCCTACAATGAGCAGTTCTTC. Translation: CASSIRESPYNEQFF. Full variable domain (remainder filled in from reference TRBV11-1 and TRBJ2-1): EAEVAQSPRYKITEKSQAVAFWCDPISGHATLYWYRQILGQGPELLVQFQDESVVDDSQLPKDRFSAERLKGVDSTLKIQPAELGDSAMYLCASSIRESPYNEQFFGPGTRLTVL.

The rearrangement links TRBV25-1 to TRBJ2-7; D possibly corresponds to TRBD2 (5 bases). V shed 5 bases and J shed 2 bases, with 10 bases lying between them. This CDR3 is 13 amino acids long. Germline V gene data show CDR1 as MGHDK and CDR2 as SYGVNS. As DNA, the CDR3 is TGTGCCAGCAGTCCGGGGTCGCCCTACGAGCAGTACTTC. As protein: CASSPGSPYEQYF.

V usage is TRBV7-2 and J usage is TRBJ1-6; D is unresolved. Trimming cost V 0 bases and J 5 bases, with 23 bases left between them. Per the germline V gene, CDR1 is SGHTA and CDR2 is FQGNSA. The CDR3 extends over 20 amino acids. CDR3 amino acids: CASSLASLGRRGVNNSPLHF. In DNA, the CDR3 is TGTGCCAGCAGCTTAGCCTCTTTGGGTCGGCGGGGAGTAAATAATTCACCCCTCCACTTT.

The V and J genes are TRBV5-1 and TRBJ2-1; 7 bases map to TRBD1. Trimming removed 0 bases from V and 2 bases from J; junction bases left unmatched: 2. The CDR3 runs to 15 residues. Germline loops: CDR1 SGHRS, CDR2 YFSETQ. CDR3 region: CASSLGDRAYNEQFF. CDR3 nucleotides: TGCGCCAGCAGCTTGGGAGACAGGGCCTACAATGAGCAGTTCTTC.

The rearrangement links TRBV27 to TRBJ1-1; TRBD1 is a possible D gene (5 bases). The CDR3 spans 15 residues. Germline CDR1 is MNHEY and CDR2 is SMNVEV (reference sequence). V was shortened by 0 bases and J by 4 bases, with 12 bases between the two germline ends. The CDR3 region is CASSLSGRVGTEAFF. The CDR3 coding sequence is TGTGCCAGCAGTTTATCGGGCAGGGTCGGCACTGAAGCTTTCTTT.

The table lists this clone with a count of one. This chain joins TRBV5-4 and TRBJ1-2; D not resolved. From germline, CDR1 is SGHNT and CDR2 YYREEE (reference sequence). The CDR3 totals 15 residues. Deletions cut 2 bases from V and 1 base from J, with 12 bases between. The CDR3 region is CASSFPDRGNYGYTF. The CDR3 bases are TGTGCCAGCAGCTTCCCCGACCGAGGTAACTATGGCTACACCTTC.

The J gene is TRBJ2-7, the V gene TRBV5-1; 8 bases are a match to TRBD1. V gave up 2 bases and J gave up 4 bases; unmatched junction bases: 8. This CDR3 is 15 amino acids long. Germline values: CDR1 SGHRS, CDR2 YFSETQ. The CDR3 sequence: CASSFAGTGPYEQYF. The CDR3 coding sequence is TGCGCCAGCAGCTTCGCCGGGACAGGACCTTACGAGCAGTACTTC.

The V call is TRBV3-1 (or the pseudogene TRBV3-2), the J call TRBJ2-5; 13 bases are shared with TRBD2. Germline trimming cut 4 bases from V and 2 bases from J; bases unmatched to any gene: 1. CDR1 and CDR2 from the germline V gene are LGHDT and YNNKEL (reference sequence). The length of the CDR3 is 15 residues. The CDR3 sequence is CASSLGLAGQETQYF. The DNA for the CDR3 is TGTGCCAGCAGCCTGGGACTAGCGGGGCAAGAGACCCAGTACTTC.

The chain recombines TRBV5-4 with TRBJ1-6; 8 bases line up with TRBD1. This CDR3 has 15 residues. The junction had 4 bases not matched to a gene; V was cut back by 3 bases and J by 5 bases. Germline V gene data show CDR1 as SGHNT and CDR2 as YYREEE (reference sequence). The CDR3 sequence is CASSSKTGDNSPLHF. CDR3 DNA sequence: TGTGCCAGCAGCTCTAAGACAGGGGATAATTCACCCCTCCACTTT.

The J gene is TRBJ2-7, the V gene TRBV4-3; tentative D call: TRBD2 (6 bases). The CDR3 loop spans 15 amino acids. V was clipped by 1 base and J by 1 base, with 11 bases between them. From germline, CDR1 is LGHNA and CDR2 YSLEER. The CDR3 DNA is TGCGCCAGCAGCCAAGGTAGCGGTCCATCCTACGAGCAGTACTTC. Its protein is CASSQGSGPSYEQYF.

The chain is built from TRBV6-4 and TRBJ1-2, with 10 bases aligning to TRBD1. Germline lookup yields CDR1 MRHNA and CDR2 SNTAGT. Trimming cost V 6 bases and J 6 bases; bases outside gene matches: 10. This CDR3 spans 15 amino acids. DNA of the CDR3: TGTGCCAGCAGCCCCGGACAGGGGGACGATAATGGCTACACCTTC. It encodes CASSPGQGDDNGYTF.

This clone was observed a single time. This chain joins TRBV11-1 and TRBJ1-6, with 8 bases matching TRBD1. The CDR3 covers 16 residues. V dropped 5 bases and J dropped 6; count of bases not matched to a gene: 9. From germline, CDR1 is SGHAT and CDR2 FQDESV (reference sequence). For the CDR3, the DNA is TGTGCCAGCAGCCCACGGCGGGACAGGATTAATTCACCCCTCCACTTT. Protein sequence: CASSPRRDRINSPLHF.

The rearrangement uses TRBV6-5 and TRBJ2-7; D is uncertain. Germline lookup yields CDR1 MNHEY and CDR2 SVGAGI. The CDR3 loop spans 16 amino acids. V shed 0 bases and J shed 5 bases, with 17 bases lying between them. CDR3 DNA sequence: TGTGCCAGCAGTTACTCGATTTGGGCTCCCCGCCACGAGCAGTACTTC. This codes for CASSYSIWAPRHEQYF.

The CDR3 DNA reads TGTGCCAGCAGCGCCGGGACAGGGGGATACAATGAGCAGTTCTTC. Translated: CASSAGTGGYNEQFF. The chain recombines TRBV9 with TRBJ2-1, with TRBD1 matching over 11 bases. V lost 3 bases and J lost 4; bases outside the gene matches: 3. CDR1 and CDR2 from the germline V gene are SGDLS and YYNGEE. This CDR3 spans 15 amino acids. Full variable domain (rest looked up from reference TRBV9 and TRBJ2-1): DSGVTQTPKHLITATGQRVTLRCSPRSGDLSVYWYQQSLDQGLQFLIQYYNGEERAKGNILERFSAQQFPDLHSELNLSSLELGDSALYFCASSAGTGGYNEQFFGPGTRLTVL.

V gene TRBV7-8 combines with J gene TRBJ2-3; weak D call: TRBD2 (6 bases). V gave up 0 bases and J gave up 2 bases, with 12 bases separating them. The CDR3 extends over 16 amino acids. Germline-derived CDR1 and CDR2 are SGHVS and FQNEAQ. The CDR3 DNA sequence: TGTGCCAGCAGCTTAGCTTGGCTAGCGACCACAGATACGCAGTATTTT. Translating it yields CASSLAWLATTDTQYF.

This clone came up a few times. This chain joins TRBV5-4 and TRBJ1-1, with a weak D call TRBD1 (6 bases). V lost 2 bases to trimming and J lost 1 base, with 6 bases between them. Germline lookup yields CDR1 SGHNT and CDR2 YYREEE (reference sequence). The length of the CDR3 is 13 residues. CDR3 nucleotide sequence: TGTGCCAGCAGCTTAGGGGGGAACACTGAAGCTTTCTTT. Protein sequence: CASSLGGNTEAFF.

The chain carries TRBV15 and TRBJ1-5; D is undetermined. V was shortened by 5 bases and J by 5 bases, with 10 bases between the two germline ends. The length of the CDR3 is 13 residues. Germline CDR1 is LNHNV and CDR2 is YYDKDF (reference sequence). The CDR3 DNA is TGTGCCACCAGCTATATCCGGGATCAGCCCCAGCATTTT. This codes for CATSYIRDQPQHF.

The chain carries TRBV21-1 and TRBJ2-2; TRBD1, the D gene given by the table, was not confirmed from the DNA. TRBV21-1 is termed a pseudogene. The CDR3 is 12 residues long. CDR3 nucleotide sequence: TGTGCCAGCAGCTGGGACAGAAGGGAGCTGTTTTTT. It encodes CASSWDRRELFF.

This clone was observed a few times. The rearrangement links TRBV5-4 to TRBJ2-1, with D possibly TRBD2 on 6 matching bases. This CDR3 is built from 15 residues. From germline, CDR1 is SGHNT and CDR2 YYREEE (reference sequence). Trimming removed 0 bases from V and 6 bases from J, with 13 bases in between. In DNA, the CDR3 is TGTGCCAGCAGCTTGGGGAGGGGACGGAGCAATGAGCAGTTCTTC. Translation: CASSLGRGRSNEQFF.

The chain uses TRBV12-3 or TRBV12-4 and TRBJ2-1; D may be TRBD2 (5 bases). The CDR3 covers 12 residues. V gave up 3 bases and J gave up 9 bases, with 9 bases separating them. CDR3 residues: CASSLSGGEQFF. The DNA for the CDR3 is TGTGCCAGCAGTTTGTCCGGAGGTGAGCAGTTCTTC.

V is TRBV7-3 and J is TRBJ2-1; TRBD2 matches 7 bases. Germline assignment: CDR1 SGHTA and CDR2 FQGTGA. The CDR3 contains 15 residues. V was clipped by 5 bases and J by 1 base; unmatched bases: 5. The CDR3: CASSPTGGSYNEQFF. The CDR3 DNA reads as TGTGCCAGCAGCCCAACGGGGGGTTCCTACAATGAGCAGTTCTTC. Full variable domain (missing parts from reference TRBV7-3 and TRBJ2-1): GAGVSQTPSNKVTEKGKYVELRCDPISGHTALYWYRQSLGQGPEFLIYFQGTGAADDSGLPNDRFFAVRPEGSVSTLKIQRTERGDSAVYLCASSPTGGSYNEQFFGPGTRLTVL.